A selection of T cell receptor beta chains follows, all from one sample in a study of T cell repertoires in cytomegalovirus infection. TCRdb recomputed calls from the reads with MiXCR, one row per CDR3 protein. The sample comprises almost 500,000 distinct CDR3 sequences, 10% to 12% of which are singletons, and about a tenth rests with the top ten. The specimen was PBMCs. Source of these receptors: a human donor in good health (CMV status not recorded). Some clones in this sample may be carry-over from other donors' samples. Each CDR3 is given with its conserved first and last residue. D genes are given only for firm matches. A row's size may be missing; if present it is once, few, many or a size class.

d_call	j_call	v_call	clone_size	cdr3_nt	cdr3_aa
NA	TRBJ2-1	TRBV3-1	NA	TGTGCCAGCAGCCAAGCCGGGAGTGAGCAGTTCTTC	CASSQAGSEQFF
TRBD2	TRBJ2-3	TRBV7-2	many	TGTGCCAGCAGCTCTCAGGCGGGGGGCCAAGATACGCAGTATTTT	CASSSQAGGQDTQYF
TRBD2	TRBJ2-4	TRBV12-3/TRBV12-4	many	TGTGCCAGCAGTCCGGGGGGGGGGGCGAACATTCAGTACTTC	CASSPGGGANIQYF
TRBD1	TRBJ1-1	TRBV20-1	NA	TGCAGTGCTCTGTCCCTGACAGGGCTCCCCGAAGCTTTCTTT	CSALSLTGLPEAFF
TRBD2	TRBJ2-7	TRBV4-2	NA	TGTGCCAGCAGCCAAGATGGGCTAGCGGGAAACGAGCAGTACTTC	CASSQDGLAGNEQYF
TRBD1	TRBJ2-1	TRBV28	NA	TGTGCCAGCAATCCCTACACGGGACAGGCTAAAACGGGGGAGCAGTTCTTC	CASNPYTGQAKTGEQFF
NA	TRBJ1-1	TRBV13	NA	TGTGCCAGCAGCTTAAATAAGGCTGAAGCTTTCTTT	CASSLNKAEAFF
TRBD2	TRBJ2-7	TRBV10-3	NA	TGTGCCACCGCTTTAAAAGCGGGAGTTAACGAGCAGTACTTC	CATALKAGVNEQYF
NA	TRBJ1-3	TRBV28	NA	TGTGCCAGCAGGGAGTGGAACACCATATATTTT	CASREWNTIYF
NA	TRBJ1-1	TRBV11-2	many	TGTGCCAGCAGCCTACAGCTCATGAACACTGAAGCTTTCTTT	CASSLQLMNTEAFF
NA	TRBJ1-1	TRBV6-5	NA	TGTGCCAGCAGTTCCTCCTTGGGGCTTTTGGAAAACACTGAAGCTTTCTTT	CASSSSLGLLENTEAFF
TRBD2	TRBJ2-7	TRBV15	many	TGTGCCACCAGCGAGAGGGCCGGGGAGGGCTACGAGCAGTACTTC	CATSERAGEGYEQYF
NA	TRBJ1-1	TRBV5-1	NA	TGCGCCAGCAGCTTGGGAGGAGGGGAATGGGGTGAAGCTTTCTTT	CASSLGGGEWGEAFF
NA	TRBJ2-3	TRBV14	many	TGTGCCAGCAGCCAACTACAGGGATCATCGGATACGCAGTATTTT	CASSQLQGSSDTQYF
TRBD2	TRBJ2-4	TRBV15	many	TGTGCCACCAGCAGAGGAGGACTAGCGGGAGGGATAGCCAAAAACATTCAGTACTTC	CATSRGGLAGGIAKNIQYF
TRBD1	TRBJ2-5	TRBV24-1	many	TGTGCCACCAGTGATTCCAGGGGGCAGCAAGAGACCCAGTACTTC	CATSDSRGQQETQYF
TRBD1	TRBJ1-1	TRBV7-2	many	TGTGCCAGCAGCTTAGCCGAGACAGGGGGTACTGAAGCTTTCTTT	CASSLAETGGTEAFF
NA	TRBJ2-7	TRBV29-1	many	TGCAGCGGAATTAATTTAGCGACCGAGCAGTACTTC	CSGINLATEQYF
NA	TRBJ2-3	TRBV6-6	few	TGTGCCAGCAGTGATCCCATGCAGTCTAGCACAGATACGCAGTATTTT	CASSDPMQSSTDTQYF
TRBD2	TRBJ2-1	TRBV20-1	NA	TGCAGTGCCCCTGGGGGACTAGCGGGATATTCCCTGAAAACGCGCTCCTACAATGAGCAGTTCTTC	CSAPGGLAGYSLKTRSYNEQFF
NA	TRBJ1-6	TRBV10-3	many	TGTGCCTCGAAACCTAACCAGCTAAATAATTCACCCCTCCACTTT	CASKPNQLNNSPLHF
TRBD1	TRBJ1-1	TRBV10-3	NA	TGTGCCATCGCTAGGCGGGACAGGGTTATGAACGAAATGAACACTGAAGCTTTCTTT	CAIARRDRVMNEMNTEAFF
TRBD1	TRBJ1-5	TRBV12-3/TRBV12-4	few	TGTGCCAGCAGTTTATGGTCACCGAACAAGGGGGACAGCGTATATAGCAATCAGCCCCAGCATTTT	CASSLWSPNKGDSVYSNQPQHF
NA	TRBJ2-2	TRBV29-1	many	TGCAGCGTCGACCCCGTGGGAAGAAGGGAGCTGTTTTTT	CSVDPVGRRELFF
TRBD1	TRBJ1-5	TRBV6-5	few	TGTGCCAGCAGTTACGCAGGGACAGGGGGCGATCAGCCCCAGCATTTT	CASSYAGTGGDQPQHF
NA	TRBJ1-1	TRBV7-2	many	TGTGCCAGCAGCTTAGCGTCAGGATTGAACACTGAAGCTTTCTTT	CASSLASGLNTEAFF
TRBD1	TRBJ2-7	TRBV20-1	NA	TGCAGTGCCCAACAGGGGTCTCCCTCCTACGAGCAGTACTTC	CSAQQGSPSYEQYF
TRBD2	TRBJ2-3	TRBV20-1	few	TGCAGTGCGAGGACTAGCGGGGGGTCCGATACGCAGTATTTT	CSARTSGGSDTQYF
NA	TRBJ2-7	TRBV2	few	TGTGCCAGCAGTTCCACTCGGAGGCGGGTCCCCTACGAGCAGTACTTC	CASSSTRRRVPYEQYF
NA	TRBJ2-3	TRBV7-8	many	TGTGCCAGCAGCTTAACCCGGGGGATTACTAGCACAGATACGCAGTATTTT	CASSLTRGITSTDTQYF
NA	TRBJ2-4	TRBV27	NA	TGTGCCAGCAGTCCGGGACCGCTAGCCAAAAACATTCAGTACTTC	CASSPGPLAKNIQYF
TRBD1	TRBJ2-3	TRBV20-1	few	TGCAGTGCTAGAGCCCAGGGGGGCACAGATACGCAGTATTTT	CSARAQGGTDTQYF